This entry concerns a single T cell receptor (beta chain). Treatment meaning: oral pan-JAK inhibitor, 5-10 mg twice daily. This record belongs to a study of CD8+ T cells in alopecia areata. The CDR3 totals 14 residues. Deletions cut 2 bases from V and 3 bases from J, with 11 bases between. Germline CDR1 is SEHNR and CDR2 is FQNEAQ (reference sequence). The sequencing template was cDNA reverse transcribed from extracted RNA. Method: immunoSEQ multiplex PCR; TCRdb's copy keeps in-frame clones and lacks some. Of more than 150,000 clones detected, about half appear once; the ten largest clones hold 10%. The sequencing used CD8+ T cells sorted from blood, collected at roughly week 53, from a patient treated with tofacitinib. This receptor was taken from a human donor with alopecia areata. The gene calls are TRBV7-9 and TRBJ2-7; D is unresolved. This CDR3 is CASSLPGNHYEQYF. The CDR3 DNA reads as TGTGCCAGCAGCTTACCAGGCAACCACTACGAGCAGTACTTC.